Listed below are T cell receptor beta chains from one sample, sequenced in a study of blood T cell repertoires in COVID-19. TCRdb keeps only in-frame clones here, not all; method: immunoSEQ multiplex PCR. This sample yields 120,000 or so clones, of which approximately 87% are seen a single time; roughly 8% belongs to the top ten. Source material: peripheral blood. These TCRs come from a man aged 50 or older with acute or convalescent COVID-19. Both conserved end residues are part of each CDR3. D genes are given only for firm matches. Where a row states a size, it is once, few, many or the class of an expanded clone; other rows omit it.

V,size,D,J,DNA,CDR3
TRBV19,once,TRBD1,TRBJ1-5,TGTGCCAGTAGTGTCGGGACAGGTGTCCCCAATCAGCCCCAGCATTTT,CASSVGTGVPNQPQHF
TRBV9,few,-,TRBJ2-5,TGTGCCAGCAGCGTAGGTGCGGGGATGCCTGAGACCCAGTACTTC,CASSVGAGMPETQYF
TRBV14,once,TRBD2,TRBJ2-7,TGTGCCAGCAGCCAAGATCGCCTGTCCCCGGGAGGGAGCTCCTACGAGCAGTACTTC,CASSQDRLSPGGSSYEQYF
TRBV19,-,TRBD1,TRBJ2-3,TGTGCCAGTAGGATACAGGGGGCTAGCACAGATACGCAGTATTTT,CASRIQGASTDTQYF
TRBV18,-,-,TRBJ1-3,TGTGCCAGCTCACTCGAGGGCAGGGGAGCTGGAAACACCATATATTTT,CASSLEGRGAGNTIYF
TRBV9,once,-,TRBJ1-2,TGTGCCAGCAATCAGGGGATTAACTATGGCTACACCTTC,CASNQGINYGYTF
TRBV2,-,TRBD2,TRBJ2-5,TGTGCCAGCTTGCTAGCGGGACGGGAGACCCAGTACTTC,CASLLAGRETQYF
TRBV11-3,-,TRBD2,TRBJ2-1,TGTGCCAGCAGCTTTGGACTAGCCGTTTCCTACAATGAGCAGTTCTTC,CASSFGLAVSYNEQFF
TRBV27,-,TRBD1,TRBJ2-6,TGTGCCAGCAGTTTGTACCCGGGACAGGGGTCTGGGGCCAACGTCCTGACTTTC,CASSLYPGQGSGANVLTF
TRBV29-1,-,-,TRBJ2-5,TGCAGCGTTGAACTGCTCCGAGGCTACCAAGAGACCCAGTACTTC,CSVELLRGYQETQYF
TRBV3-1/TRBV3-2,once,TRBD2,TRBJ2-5,TGTGCCAGCAGCCATGGCGGGAGGGCCCTTGGGGAGACCCAGTACTTC,CASSHGGRALGETQYF
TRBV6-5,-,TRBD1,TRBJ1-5,TGTGCCATTACAGGGGGTGGCAATCAGCCCCAGCATTTT,CAITGGGNQPQHF
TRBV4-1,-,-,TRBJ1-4,TGCGCCAGCAGCCAAGATAAGGGGTCAGGGGAAGTAGAAAAACTGTTTTTT,CASSQDKGSGEVEKLFF
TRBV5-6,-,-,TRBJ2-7,TGTGCCAGCAGCTTGGGTAGACGGGGCGAGCAGTACTTC,CASSLGRRGEQYF
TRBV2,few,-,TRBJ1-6,TGTGCCAGTTCCGCAGAGCCGAAGAGGCCCCTCCACTTT,CASSAEPKRPLHF
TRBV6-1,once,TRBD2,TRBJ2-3,TGTGCCAGCAGTGAAGCGCGAGGAGCGGGAGTCACAGATACGCAGTATTTT,CASSEARGAGVTDTQYF
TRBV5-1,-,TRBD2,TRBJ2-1,TGCGCCAGCAGATCTGGACTAGCGGGAGGTTCTGAGCAGTTCTTC,CASRSGLAGGSEQFF
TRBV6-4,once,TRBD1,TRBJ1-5,TGTGCCAGCCTCCCACAGGGGATGAGCAATCAGCCCCAGCATTTT,CASLPQGMSNQPQHF
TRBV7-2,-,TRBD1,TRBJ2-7,TGTGCCAGCAGCTTAGGTTTTGGACAGGGGGCCTACGAGCAGTACTTC,CASSLGFGQGAYEQYF
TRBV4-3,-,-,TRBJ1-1,TGCGCCAGCAGCCTGGACAGTCACACTGAAGCTTTCTTT,CASSLDSHTEAFF
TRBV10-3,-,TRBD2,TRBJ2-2,TGTGCCATCAGTCCACTAGCGGGGCCGAACACCGGGGAGCTGTTTTTT,CAISPLAGPNTGELFF
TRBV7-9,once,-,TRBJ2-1,TGTGCCAGCAGCTTACGGTCCATCTACAATGAGCAGTTCTTC,CASSLRSIYNEQFF
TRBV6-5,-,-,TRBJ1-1,TGTGCCAGCACGCGCGGGGGTGGCACTGAAGCTTTCTTT,CASTRGGGTEAFF
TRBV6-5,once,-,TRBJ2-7,TGTGCCAGCAGTTTACAGGGCTACGAGCAGTACTTC,CASSLQGYEQYF
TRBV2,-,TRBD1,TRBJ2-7,TGTGCCAGCACATTACAGGGGGGCTACGAGCAGTACTTC,CASTLQGGYEQYF
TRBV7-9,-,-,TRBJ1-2,TGTGCCAGCAGCTTACCGCAACAGGGTCCCGATGGCTACACCTTC,CASSLPQQGPDGYTF
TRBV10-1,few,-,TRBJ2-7,TGCGCCAGCAGTCGCTCCCCTCTGGACATTTCCTACGAGCAGTACTTC,CASSRSPLDISYEQYF
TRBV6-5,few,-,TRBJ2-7,TGTGCCAGCAGGGGCTCTAGCTCGGGGGAGCAGTACTTC,CASRGSSSGEQYF
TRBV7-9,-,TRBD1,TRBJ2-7,TGTGCCAGCAGCTTCCCCGGGACAGTAATGGACGAGCAGTACTTC,CASSFPGTVMDEQYF
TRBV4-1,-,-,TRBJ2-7,TGCGCCAGCAGCCAGCCCACGCGGGGCTACGAGCAGTACTTC,CASSQPTRGYEQYF
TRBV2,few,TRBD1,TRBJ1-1,TGTGCCAGCAGAGGTTGGACAGGCACTGAAGCTTTCTTT,CASRGWTGTEAFF
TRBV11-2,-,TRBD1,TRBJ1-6,TGTGCCAGCAGCCTTAGACAGGGCGGCTCACCCCTCCACTTT,CASSLRQGGSPLHF
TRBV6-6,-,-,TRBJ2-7,TGTGCCAGCAGGCAGACAAGCCTTGAGCAGTACTTC,CASRQTSLEQYF
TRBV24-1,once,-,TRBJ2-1,TGTGCCACCAGTGATTCGATGATTCGGTCTCAGTTCTTC,CATSDSMIRSQFF
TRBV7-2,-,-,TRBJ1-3,TGTGCCAGCAGCAGCGACAGAGCCGACGGAAACACCATATATTTT,CASSSDRADGNTIYF
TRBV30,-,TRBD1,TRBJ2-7,TGTGCCTGGAGTTCCGACAGGGGGCCGCGAGAGCAGTACTTC,CAWSSDRGPREQYF
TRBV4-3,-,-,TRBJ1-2,TGCGCCAGCAGCCAAGCCAGGGTGGAAGGGTATGGCTACACCTTC,CASSQARVEGYGYTF
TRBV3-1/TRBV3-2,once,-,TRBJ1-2,TGTGCCAGCAGCCAAGAAACTATCGGTTATAGCTATGGCTACACCTTC,CASSQETIGYSYGYTF
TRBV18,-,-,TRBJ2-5,TGTGCCAGCTCACCCCCCGCGGAGACCCAGTACTTC,CASSPPAETQYF
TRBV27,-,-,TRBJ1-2,TGTGCCAGCAGTTTATCGGGGGCTCCCTATGGCTACACCTTC,CASSLSGAPYGYTF
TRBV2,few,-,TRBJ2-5,TGTGCCAGCAGTTTGACCAGGGTTACCCAAGAGACCCAGTACTTC,CASSLTRVTQETQYF
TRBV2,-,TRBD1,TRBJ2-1,TGTGCCAGCAGTCCGGGACAGGGGGTCCTGGATGAGCAGTTCTTC,CASSPGQGVLDEQFF
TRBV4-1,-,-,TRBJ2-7,TGCGCCAGCAGCCTAGAATCCCGGGAGTACGAGCAGTACTTC,CASSLESREYEQYF
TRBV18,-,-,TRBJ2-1,TGTGCCAGCTCACTTACCACGTACGGGAGCGATGAGCAGTTCTTC,CASSLTTYGSDEQFF
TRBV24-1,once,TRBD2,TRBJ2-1,TGTGCCACCAGTGAATCCGGGACTAGGGATGAGCAGTTCTTC,CATSESGTRDEQFF